This record covers a single T cell receptor (beta chain). The target antigen is unknown. Other DNA sequences in the same sample also yield this CDR3. The assay was immunoSEQ multiplex PCR, and TCRdb's table has in-frame clones only and misses some. Of approximately 2,000,000 clones in the sample, 85% to 95% were seen once. The data are from a study of shared clonotypes between healthy human individuals. At the level of the study: Samples came from two female and a few male donors aged 18 to 49. Each donor's CD4 naive and CD4 memory cells filled three plates apiece, CD8 naive two, and CD8 memory one.

Broader study findings: In general, naive subsets displayed greater estimated richness than memory subsets did. Against clonotypes common to all four donors, non-shared ones had lower generation probabilities.

CD45RO negativity and positive selection for CCR7 defined naive CD8 cells, a population that excluded terminally differentiated effector memory CD45RA+ cells. The V end lost 3 bases, the J end lost 4 bases, and 3 bases lay between the germline ends. The CDR3 spans 11 residues. Germline values: CDR1 SGHAT, CDR2 FQNNGV. The sequence derives from a man between 18 and 35 years old in good health. Some clones in this sample may be carry-over from other donors' samples. The sample consisted of naive CD8+ T cells from PBMCs. V gene TRBV11-2 combines with J gene TRBJ2-5; D is unresolved. The CDR3 reads CASSFRETQYF. DNA of the CDR3: TGTGCCAGCAGCTTTCGAGAGACCCAGTACTTC.